The subject of this entry is one TCR beta chain. Its target antigen remains unknown. No quality values exist for individual bases; no much larger clone is one base distant. The cohort comprised 710 or so healthy bone marrow donors. Cohort members were all nominally healthy when sampled, although unrecorded immune exposures were likely present. The donor was CMV seropositive and belonged to the group of 250 to 350 seropositive cohort members. A peripheral blood sample was collected from each donor, and TCR beta sequencing was performed on peripheral blood mononuclear cells. Genomic DNA extraction from the blood cell samples was performed with the Qiagen DNeasy Blood Extraction Kit. The data derive from a study of cytomegalovirus exposure and HLA in healthy donors (dated 2017 in TCRdb). Some background on the complete study: An earlier analysis of approximately 640 of the donors reported about 290 Gb of sequence data and 117 million unique TCR beta sequences from about 180 million T cells. Every discovery cohort repertoire had been produced on one sequencing platform. An earlier analysis of around 580 of the donors used high-throughput TCR beta sequencing to judge whether each TCR beta V gene segment behaved as functional or pseudogenic. Rather than drawing on any new phenotypic data, the later analysis identified candidate immune exposures from TCR beta sequences and the way those sequences occurred across donors. Four to six DR-DQ haplotypes were handled as single units for association and clustering because linkage in the cohort was strong. A later analysis re-analyzed previously published TCR beta repertoires from 660 or so donors and added high-resolution HLA genotyping to study TCR occurrence patterns. HLA typing covered class I and class II loci at four-digit resolution. A separate validation cohort of about 110 different subjects was used in addition to the roughly 620-subject first cohort. An early release covering over 500 HLA-typed donors comprised approximately 300 gigabases of sequencing data and around 80 million unique TCR sequences. Among around 400 genotyped donors of the cohort, an average of approximately 240,000 unique TCR beta nucleotide sequences was sequenced per donor, of which about 19% were non-productive. Alongside the repertoire data, information on donor age, sex, ethnicity and CMV serostatus was compiled. Typing coverage varied by locus: about 620-630 donors for A, B, C, DRB1 and DQB1; roughly 500 for DQA1; some 610 for DPA1; 450 to 480 for DPB1. The study profiled the T cell repertoires of under 700 subjects by immunosequencing and related them to cytomegalovirus serostatus. Of the 350 to 450 genotyped donors, 81% fell in the genetic ancestry cluster associated with self-reported Caucasian donors. To predict cytomegalovirus infection status, the study combined high-throughput TCR immunosequencing, statistical association of individual TCRs with disease status, and machine learning. Genome-wide SNP genotypes for about 60% of the roughly 670 donors were used in a later genetic analysis, which treated that subset as a discovery cohort. The aim of the study was to test whether cataloging public T cell receptors could identify signatures of past pathogen exposure.

As encoded in the germline V gene, CDR1 is SGHTA while CDR2 is FQGNSA. Relative to germline, V is 5 bases shorter and J is 4 bases shorter, with 9 bases between their ends. From the cysteine up to the phenylalanine, the CDR3 has a length of 14 residues. The read is trimmed to its CDR3 DNA, 42 bases read in frame from base 1. Receptors were amplified or captured by the immunoSEQ multiplex PCR assay. For the multiplex PCR, a mixture combining 60 forward primers for TCR Vbeta segments and 13 reverse primers for TCR Jbeta segments was used. The CDR3 region of rearranged TCR beta genes was amplified from genomic DNA with a multiplex PCR assay. The amplified TCR beta libraries were sequenced on the Illumina HiSeq System as 87-base-pair reads. Under the source paper's analysis protocol: A later analysis tallied around 82 million unique TCR beta chains across the 666 repertoires, and some 10 million of those chains were shared by two or more donors. Raw reads were error-corrected and collapsed into unique sequences by a nearest-neighbor algorithm in which closely related sequences were merged to remove PCR and sequencing errors. Alignment of CDR3 sequences to IMGT reference sequences was used to assign V, D and J gene segments. For a sequence to be retained, a match of at least six nucleotides was required to both a V gene segment and a J gene segment. A rearrangement was called productive if the CDR3 had no stop codons and remained in frame with V and J, and every other rearrangement was called non-productive. Following IMGT convention, CDR3 was defined as the stretch from the second conserved V-encoded cysteine to the conserved J-encoded phenylalanine. Sequences without an unambiguous match to a single V gene segment were excluded from the earlier analysis of about 640 of the donors. An earlier analysis of a few hundred of the donors called V segments functional above 56.7% productive rearrangements and segregating when the between-donor standard deviation exceeded 5%. A statistical classification framework was built to diagnose cytomegalovirus status from the catalog of TCR beta chain sequences. V and J gene assignment, in a later analysis, came from comparing TCR nucleotide sequences with IMGT/GENE-DB human TR gene sequences. In a later analysis, CDR3 sequences and most-parsimonious VDJ recombination scenarios were assigned using the TCRdist pipeline. In a later analysis, every TCR beta chain was defined by the combination of its CDR3 amino acid sequence and its V-gene family, and reads without a unique V-gene family were dropped. As a way to deal with suspected cross-contamination and a sequencing artifact, a later analysis dropped under 600 nucleotide sequences that were highly shared and had low generation probability. For each public chain, a later analysis derived a clonal expansion index from normalized ranks of inferred template counts within each repertoire. In a later analysis, generation probabilities were computed using a VDJ recombination model fitted to out-of-frame rearrangements, and the results were checked against IGoR. Hypergeometric tests were used in a later analysis to score TCR-TCR, TCR-HLA and TCR-CMV co-occurrence, with a repertoire-size bias correction applied to the TCR pairs. A later analysis estimated false discovery rates by permuting HLA or CMV assignments 20 times. In a later analysis, co-occurring TCRs were grouped using DBSCAN, with TCRdist sequence similarity added in when clustering inside HLA-allele-positive subsets. Co-occurrence clustering excluded repertoires with fewer than 30,000 or more than 120,000 public chains, plus five with anomalous nucleotide sharing. TCRdb limited this immuneACCESS table to in-frame rearrangements with V and J called. A share of clones is missing; checked studies link under half to unresolved V genes, and the rest is unexplained. V, J and clone size reflect that table, while D and trimming were determined from the DNA. Recorded for this sample are approximately 190,000 clones; approximately 78% of them occurred a single time. Jointly, the top ten make up 6.5% of the sample.

What the research found in general, with its limitations: In a later analysis, most CMV-associated TCR beta chains were found to appear HLA-restricted, with HLA associations seemingly driven largely by CMV exposure. The presence/absence analyses assumed that sequencing depth was roughly uniform across donors, and that assumption may not be true. For the cohort, immune exposure information was limited to CMV serostatus. The authors suggested that the approach could potentially be extended to other disease states and immunological phenotypes. Specific HLA alleles were associated with roughly 17,000 TCR beta sequences at a false discovery rate of 0.05 in a later analysis. Only TCR beta chains were sequenced in this cohort, and the absence of alpha or paired-chain data limited detectable features. According to a later analysis, TCR association rates differed among HLA loci, with DRB1 alleles showing the most associated TCRs and HLA-C alleles showing the fewest. About 17 rarely observed V segments, including chromosome 9 orphons, were excluded from the earlier analysis of about 500 of the donors because counts were too low. According to a later analysis, parvovirus B19, influenza, CMV and Epstein-Barr virus appeared linked to several top co-occurrence clusters. Cytomegalovirus status was reported to be diagnosed by the classifier with high specificity and sensitivity in both the original and validation cohorts. Linkage disequilibrium might explain the correlated functional status among segregating V segments, but an unknown experimental factor could not be excluded. A later genetic analysis reported fewer N-insertions in productive TCRs among donors in an Asian-associated ancestry cluster than the roughly 620-donor mean. A total of fewer than 200 TCR beta chains were listed by the study as associated with cytomegalovirus. A few of the identified cytomegalovirus-associated TCR beta chains were confirmed in vitro to be specific for cytomegalovirus antigens. A further reported finding was that TCR beta sequences accurately predicted the HLA-A and HLA-B alleles for most subjects in the first cohort. Broadly in line with IMGT annotations, most TCR beta V segments showed up in productive rearrangements about 87% or about 30% of the time in an earlier analysis of several hundred of the donors. Across donors, most TCR sequences were observed very rarely, whereas some public TCRs were present in many individuals. Because the 87-base-pair reads could not distinguish some IMGT-functional V segments, including TRBV6-2 and TRBV6-3, those segments were excluded. Because some donors lacked HLA typing at each locus, the association tests relied only on the typed subset. When HLA alleles, especially DR and DQ, strongly co-occurred, attributing TCR associations to individual alleles was difficult. A group of highly shared sequence variants was considered likely to be a technical artifact of the sequencing pipeline. Compared with equally common non-associated chains, HLA-associated TCR beta chains in a later analysis were more clonally expanded and had lower generation probabilities. A later genetic analysis associated a missense DCLRE1C variant with V-gene and J-gene trimming of TCR beta chains, and an independent cohort replicated the association.

The chain is made from TRBV7-2 and TRBJ2-6, with a weak D call of TRBD2 (5 bases match). Specimen: PBMCs. This sequence originates from a woman aged 45-60 years in good health and CMV-seropositive. The CDR3 protein is CASSIRRGANVLTF. At the DNA level, the sequence is TGTGCCAGCAGCATAAGGAGGGGGGCCAACGTCCTGACTTTC. The entire variable domain, with the stretches around the CDR3 drawn from the reference TRBV7-2 and TRBJ2-6 proteins, is GAGVSQSPSNKVTEKGKDVELRCDPISGHTALYWYRQSLGQGLEFLIYFQGNSAPDKSGLPSDRFSAERTGGSVSTLTIQRTQQEDSAVYLCASSIRRGANVLTFGAGSRLTVL.